Following are 2 T cell receptor beta chains from one sample sequenced in a study of blood T cells in healthy people across ages. Next came a second PCR, run for about 6 to 12 cycles, which used a sample-barcoded 5' primer along with a J-beta primer mix. TCRdb re-analysed the 5' RACE reads in MiXCR, keeping a single row per CDR3 protein. The top ten clones hold under 10% of a sample with over 700,000 distinct CDR3 sequences, roughly 25% of them seen once. The sample also formed part of further work on T cells of mothers and their children.

Material: blood. Receptors originate from a boy aged 5-17 years in good health.

This clonotype was observed a few times. V and J are TRBV4-3 and TRBJ2-5, with D possibly being TRBD2 (6 bases). The DNA end lines up better with TRBJ2-1; the J call may be wrong. The CDR3 consists of 15 residues. Germline V gene sequence: CDR1 LGHNA, CDR2 YSLEER. The CDR3 protein is CASSQDSGVRNEQFF. The CDR3 coding sequence is TGCGCCAGCAGCCAAGATTCGGGGGTCCGGAATGAGCAGTTCTTC.

V is TRBV20-1 and J is TRBJ2-7; TRBD1 is a possible D gene (6 bases). The CDR3 loop spans 14 amino acids. V gave up 4 bases and J gave up 2 bases, with 15 bases separating them. Germline CDR1 is DFQATT and CDR2 is SNEGSKA (reference sequence). CDR3 in DNA: TGCAGTGCTAAGAGGGGGACACAAACCTACGAGCAGTACTTC. Protein sequence: CSAKRGTQTYEQYF.